These T cell receptor beta chains were read from a single sample in a study of shared clonotypes between healthy human individuals. Sequenced by immunoSEQ multiplex PCR; TCRdb stores in-frame clones only, minus some. The top ten clones hold around 13% of a sample with 450,000 to 500,000 clones, 78% of them seen once. Specimen: PBMCs. The receptors shown here come from a woman in her thirties or forties in good health. Some clones in this sample may be carry-over from other donors' samples. Each CDR3 is given without its conserved first and last residue. Some rows have no size entry. The others give once, few or many, or a class for an expanded clone.

J gene,V gene,clone size,CDR3 protein
TRBJ2-3,TRBV5-1,NA,ASSLRQGTDTQY
TRBJ1-1,TRBV10-3,NA,AISESLPVNTEAF
TRBJ1-1,TRBV4-3,NA,ASSQSVLRAGNTEAF
TRBJ2-7,TRBV6-5,few,ASSYNLEQY
TRBJ2-7,TRBV7-2,once,ASSLRGGYEQY
TRBJ2-1,TRBV10-3,NA,AISEVQRGDNEQF
TRBJ1-2,TRBV18,NA,ASSPTQRDLGPGYT
TRBJ1-1,TRBV18,few,ASSPPAGEAF
TRBJ2-3,TRBV7-3,NA,ASSSGSSYTDTQY
TRBJ2-1,TRBV2,NA,ASRLAAFSSYNEQF
TRBJ1-1,TRBV7-9,NA,ASSTSRVGNTEAF
TRBJ1-4,TRBV28,NA,ASSLGAGTSAIEKLF
TRBJ2-2,TRBV29-1,NA,SVGGSTGELF
TRBJ2-5,TRBV5-1,NA,ASSLVGGSRETQY
TRBJ2-1,TRBV27,NA,ASSLVRGGAYNEQF
TRBJ2-2,TRBV7-9,few,ASSPRTYTGELF
TRBJ2-1,TRBV7-9,once,ASSLVGREQF
TRBJ1-1,TRBV7-2,NA,ASSFRFANTEAF
TRBJ1-1,TRBV2,NA,ASRINRDRAFTF
TRBJ2-2,TRBV5-6,few,ASSLDHAGGITGELF
TRBJ2-1,TRBV5-6,few,ASSLGSRTGPLNEQF
TRBJ2-1,TRBV28,NA,ASSSAGGDLYNEQF